A selection of T cell receptor beta chains follows, all from one sample in a study of lymphopenia after photon versus proton radiotherapy. Sequencing was performed with immunoSEQ multiplex PCR; in TCRdb, only in-frame clones are kept and a portion is missing. The table lists 29,000 or so clones, about 83% of them singletons. Sequenced here: peripheral blood, sampled from a patient treated with proton-based radiotherapy. The receptors originated from a woman aged 55-69 years with cholangiocarcinoma. Some clones in this sample may be carry-over from other donors' samples. The CDR3 runs from the conserved cysteine through the conserved F or W. A D gene is named only where the DNA matches it firmly. Expanded clones are given a class, and other clones once, few, many or no size at all.

clone size,J gene,D gene,V gene,CDR3 protein,CDR3 DNA
-,TRBJ2-1,-,TRBV18,CASSRRENDYNEQFF,TGTGCCAGCTCACGACGGGAGAATGACTACAATGAGCAGTTCTTC
-,TRBJ2-7,-,TRBV6-6,CASSYSTGREQYF,TGTGCCAGCAGTTACTCGACAGGAAGAGAGCAGTACTTC
few,TRBJ2-7,TRBD1,TRBV18,CASSPLGTGGVPLEQYF,TGTGCCAGCTCACCGCTCGGGACAGGGGGCGTCCCACTCGAGCAGTACTTC
once,TRBJ1-5,-,TRBV12-5,CASGEGGAQPQHF,TGTGCTAGTGGGGAGGGGGGGGCGCAGCCCCAGCATTTT
-,TRBJ1-5,-,TRBV28,CASRDTPYGQPQHF,TGTGCCAGCAGGGACACACCTTACGGTCAGCCCCAGCATTTT
once,TRBJ2-5,TRBD2,TRBV7-7,CASSQTGTTKETQYF,TGTGCCAGCAGCCAAACCGGGACTACAAAAGAGACCCAGTACTTC
-,TRBJ1-2,TRBD1,TRBV4-1,CASSQHRGGGYTF,TGCGCCAGCAGCCAGCACAGGGGTGGAGGCTACACCTTC
-,TRBJ2-3,-,TRBV7-8,CASSLGPSTDTQYF,TGTGCCAGCAGCTTGGGCCCTAGCACAGATACGCAGTATTTT
-,TRBJ2-4,TRBD2,TRBV7-9,CASSPLAVLAKNIQYF,TGTGCCAGCAGCCCCCTAGCGGTCCTAGCCAAAAACATTCAGTACTTC
-,TRBJ2-1,-,TRBV25-1,CASSDVGPVAYNEQFF,TGTGCCAGCAGTGACGTGGGACCAGTAGCCTACAATGAGCAGTTCTTC
-,TRBJ1-2,-,TRBV7-2,CASSLEYGYTF,TGTGCCAGCAGCTTAGAGTATGGCTACACCTTC
-,TRBJ2-2,-,TRBV5-1,CASTFVIQDRSGELFF,TGCGCCAGCACCTTTGTCATCCAGGACCGTTCGGGGGAGCTGTTTTTT
-,TRBJ2-5,TRBD1,TRBV5-1,CASSMTGVETQYF,TGCGCCAGCAGCATGACAGGGGTAGAGACCCAGTACTTC
-,TRBJ2-2,TRBD2,TRBV27,CASSLLAGANTGELFF,TGTGCCAGCAGCCTACTAGCGGGAGCGAACACCGGGGAGCTGTTTTTT
-,TRBJ1-6,-,TRBV5-6,CASSLDFNGGPLHF,TGTGCCAGCAGCCTGGACTTTAATGGGGGACCCCTCCACTTT
-,TRBJ2-6,-,TRBV19,CASLSSGANVLTF,TGTGCCAGCTTGAGCTCTGGGGCCAACGTCCTGACTTTC
-,TRBJ2-3,-,TRBV5-1,CASSRDGTSTDTQYF,TGCGCCAGCAGCAGGGACGGTACCTCCACAGATACGCAGTATTTT
-,TRBJ2-7,-,TRBV18,CASSPTPGAYEQYF,TGTGCCAGCTCACCCACCCCGGGGGCCTACGAGCAGTACTTC
-,TRBJ1-5,-,TRBV2,CASSDGVSNQPQHF,TGTGCCAGCAGTGATGGAGTTAGCAATCAGCCCCAGCATTTT
-,TRBJ2-1,TRBD2,TRBV29-1,CSVYGLAGGKNEQFF,TGCAGCGTGTACGGACTAGCGGGAGGAAAAAATGAGCAGTTCTTC
once,TRBJ2-1,TRBD2,TRBV29-1,CSGAQASGRGAQFF,TGCAGTGGAGCTCAGGCCAGCGGGAGAGGGGCGCAGTTCTTC
-,TRBJ2-2,-,TRBV5-1,CASSLASFGGELFF,TGCGCCAGCAGCTTGGCGTCTTTCGGGGGGGAGCTGTTTTTT
-,TRBJ1-6,-,TRBV2,CASSEGGSALHF,TGTGCCAGCAGCGAGGGGGGTTCGGCCCTCCACTTT
-,TRBJ1-3,-,TRBV5-1,CASSPEAWSSGNTIYF,TGCGCCAGCAGCCCGGAGGCTTGGAGCTCTGGAAACACCATATATTTT
-,TRBJ2-3,-,TRBV29-1,CSVDTGTDTQYF,TGCAGCGTCGACACGGGGACAGATACGCAGTATTTT
-,TRBJ1-5,-,TRBV10-2,CASSDLGGSPHF,TGCGCCAGCAGTGACCTGGGGGGATCCCCGCATTTT